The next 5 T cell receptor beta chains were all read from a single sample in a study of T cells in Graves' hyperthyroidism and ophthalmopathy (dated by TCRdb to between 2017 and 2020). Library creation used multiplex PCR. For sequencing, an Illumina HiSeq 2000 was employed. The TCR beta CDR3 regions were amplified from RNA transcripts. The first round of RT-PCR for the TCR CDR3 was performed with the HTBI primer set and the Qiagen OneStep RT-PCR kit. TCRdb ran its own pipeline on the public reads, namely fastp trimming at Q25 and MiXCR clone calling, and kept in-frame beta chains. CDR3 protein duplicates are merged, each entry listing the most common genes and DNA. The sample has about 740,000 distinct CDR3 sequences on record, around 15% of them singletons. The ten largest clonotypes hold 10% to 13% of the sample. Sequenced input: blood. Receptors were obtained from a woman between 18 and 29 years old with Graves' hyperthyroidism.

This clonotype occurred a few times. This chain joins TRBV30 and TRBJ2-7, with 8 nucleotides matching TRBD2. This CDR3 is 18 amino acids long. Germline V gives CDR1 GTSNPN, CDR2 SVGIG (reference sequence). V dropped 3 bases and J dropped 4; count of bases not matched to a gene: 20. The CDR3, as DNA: TGTGCCTGGAGCCCGATTCTTTCGGGCCTAGCGGGTTTTTACGAGCAGTACTTC. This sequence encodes CAWSPILSGLAGFYEQYF.

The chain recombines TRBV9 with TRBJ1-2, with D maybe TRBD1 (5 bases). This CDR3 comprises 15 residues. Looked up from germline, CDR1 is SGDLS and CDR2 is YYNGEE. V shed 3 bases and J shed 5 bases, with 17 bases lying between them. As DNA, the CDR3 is TGTGCCAGCAGCGCCAACAGACAGAAAAAGTATGGCTACACCTTC. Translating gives CASSANRQKKYGYTF. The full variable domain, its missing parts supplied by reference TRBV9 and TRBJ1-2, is DSGVTQTPKHLITATGQRVTLRCSPRSGDLSVYWYQQSLDQGLQFLIQYYNGEERAKGNILERFSAQQFPDLHSELNLSSLELGDSALYFCASSANRQKKYGYTFGSGTRLTVV.

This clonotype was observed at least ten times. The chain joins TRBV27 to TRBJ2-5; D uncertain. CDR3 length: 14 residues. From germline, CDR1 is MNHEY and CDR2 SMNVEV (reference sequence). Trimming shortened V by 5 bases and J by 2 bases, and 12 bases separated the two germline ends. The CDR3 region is CASSGRRTQETQYF. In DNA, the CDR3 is TGTGCCAGCAGTGGCCGGCGTACGCAAGAGACCCAGTACTTC.

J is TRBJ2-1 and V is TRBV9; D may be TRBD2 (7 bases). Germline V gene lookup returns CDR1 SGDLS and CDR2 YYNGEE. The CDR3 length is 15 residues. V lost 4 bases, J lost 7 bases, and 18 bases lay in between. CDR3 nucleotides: TGTGCCAGCAGCAAGGGGGGGTCGGGGTATAATGAGCAGTTCTTC. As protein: CASSKGGSGYNEQFF.

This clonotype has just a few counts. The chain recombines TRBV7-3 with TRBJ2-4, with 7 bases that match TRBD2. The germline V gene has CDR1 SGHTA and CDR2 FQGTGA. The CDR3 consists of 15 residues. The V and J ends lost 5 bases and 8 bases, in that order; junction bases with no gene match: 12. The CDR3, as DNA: TGTGCCAGCAGCCCATCCAGGAGGGGAGGGGACATTCAGTACTTC. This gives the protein CASSPSRRGGDIQYF.